Listed here are 3 T cell receptor beta chains from one sample, sequenced in a study of radiotherapy plus CTLA-4 blockade in lung cancer. The assay was immunoSEQ multiplex PCR, and TCRdb's table has in-frame clones only and misses some. The repertoire has more than 75,000 clones, 85% to 90% of them found once; the top ten carry less than 0.9%. The specimen was peripheral blood, collected from a patient treated with radiotherapy plus ipilimumab. These receptors came from a human donor with non-small cell lung cancer who had stable disease on radiotherapy plus ipilimumab.

This clone was counted a few times. The rearrangement joins TRBV6-4 to TRBJ1-6; the D is unclear. Trimming shortened V by 6 bases and J by 6 bases, and 12 bases separated the two germline ends. Germline CDR1 and CDR2: MRHNA and SNTAGT. CDR3 length: 14 residues. The CDR3 loop is CASSASPGNSPLHF. CDR3 in DNA: TGTGCCAGCAGCGCTTCACCGGGTAATTCACCCCTCCACTTT.

The V and J genes are TRBV19 and TRBJ2-5; TRBD1 might be the D (7 bases). Trimming took 3 bases from V and 5 from J, leaving 19 bases between them. Germline CDR1 is LNHDA and CDR2 is SQIVND (reference sequence). The CDR3 is 16 amino acids. The CDR3 region is CASSIRDRDGGETQYF. The CDR3 region has the DNA TGTGCCAGTAGTATCCGAGACAGGGATGGAGGGGAGACCCAGTACTTC.

This chain uses TRBV2 with TRBJ1-2; TRBD1 agrees at 7 bases. Germline CDR1 reads SNHLY; CDR2 reads FYNNEI. The ends lost 7 bases at V and 8 bases at J; junction bases unmatched: 7. The CDR3 runs 12 residues. This CDR3 reads CASILDRAGYTF. The DNA of the CDR3 is TGTGCCAGCATCTTAGACAGGGCCGGCTACACCTTC.